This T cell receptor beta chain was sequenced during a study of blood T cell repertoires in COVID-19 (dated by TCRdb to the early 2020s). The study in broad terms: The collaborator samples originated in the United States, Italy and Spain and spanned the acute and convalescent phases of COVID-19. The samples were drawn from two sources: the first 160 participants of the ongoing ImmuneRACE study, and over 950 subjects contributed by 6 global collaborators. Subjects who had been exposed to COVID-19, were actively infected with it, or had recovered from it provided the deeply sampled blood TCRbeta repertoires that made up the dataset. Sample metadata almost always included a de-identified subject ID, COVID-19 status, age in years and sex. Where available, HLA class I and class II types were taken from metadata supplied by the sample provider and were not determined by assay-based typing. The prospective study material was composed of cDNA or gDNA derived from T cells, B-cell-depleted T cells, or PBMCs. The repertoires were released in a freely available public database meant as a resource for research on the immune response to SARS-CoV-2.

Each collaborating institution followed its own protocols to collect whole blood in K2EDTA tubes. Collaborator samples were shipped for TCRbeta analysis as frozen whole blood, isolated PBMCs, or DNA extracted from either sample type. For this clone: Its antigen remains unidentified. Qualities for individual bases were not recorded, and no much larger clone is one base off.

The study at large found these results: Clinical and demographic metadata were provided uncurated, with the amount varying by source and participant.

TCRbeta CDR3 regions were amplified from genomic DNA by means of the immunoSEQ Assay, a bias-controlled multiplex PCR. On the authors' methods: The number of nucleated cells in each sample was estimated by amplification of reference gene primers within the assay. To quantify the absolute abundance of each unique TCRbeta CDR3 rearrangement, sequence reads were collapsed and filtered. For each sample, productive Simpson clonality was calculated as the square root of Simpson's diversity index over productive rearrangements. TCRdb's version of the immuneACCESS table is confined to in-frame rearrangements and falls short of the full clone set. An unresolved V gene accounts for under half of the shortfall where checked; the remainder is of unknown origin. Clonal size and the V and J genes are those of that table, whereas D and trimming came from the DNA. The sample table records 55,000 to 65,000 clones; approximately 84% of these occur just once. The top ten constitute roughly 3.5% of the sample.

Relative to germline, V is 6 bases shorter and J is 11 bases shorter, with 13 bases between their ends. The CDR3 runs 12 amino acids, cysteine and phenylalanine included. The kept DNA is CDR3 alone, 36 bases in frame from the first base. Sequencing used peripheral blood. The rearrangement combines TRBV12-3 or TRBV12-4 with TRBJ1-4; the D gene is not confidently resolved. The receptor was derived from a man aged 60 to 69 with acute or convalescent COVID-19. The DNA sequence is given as TGTGCCAGCAGGGTGGGTTCGGGGAAACTGTTTTTT. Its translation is CASRVGSGKLFF.